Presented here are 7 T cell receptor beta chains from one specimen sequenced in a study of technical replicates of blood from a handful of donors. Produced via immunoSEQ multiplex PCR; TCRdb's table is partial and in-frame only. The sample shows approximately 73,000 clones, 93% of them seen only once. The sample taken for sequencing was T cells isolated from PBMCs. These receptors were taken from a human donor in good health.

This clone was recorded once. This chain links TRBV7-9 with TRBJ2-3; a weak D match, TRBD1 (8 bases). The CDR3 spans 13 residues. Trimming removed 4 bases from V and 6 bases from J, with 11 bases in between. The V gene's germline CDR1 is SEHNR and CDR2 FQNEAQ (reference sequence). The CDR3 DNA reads TGTGCCAGCAGCTCACAGGGGGGGGATACGCAGTATTTT. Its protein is CASSSQGGDTQYF.

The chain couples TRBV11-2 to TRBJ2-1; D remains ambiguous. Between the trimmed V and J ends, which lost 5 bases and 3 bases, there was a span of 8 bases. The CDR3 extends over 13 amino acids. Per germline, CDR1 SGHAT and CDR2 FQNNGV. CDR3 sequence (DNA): TGTGCCAGCAGCCCCCCGGGCTACAATGAGCAGTTCTTC. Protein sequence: CASSPPGYNEQFF.

The CDR3: CAWSRPGGSVYEQYF. As DNA, the CDR3 is TGTGCCTGGAGTCGGCCAGGGGGCTCGGTCTACGAGCAGTACTTC. The J gene is TRBJ2-7, the V gene TRBV30; the match to TRBD1 covers 8 bases. The junction had 9 bases not matched to a gene; V was cut back by 2 bases and J by 3 bases. This CDR3 is built from 15 residues. Germline V CDR1 and CDR2: GTSNPN, SVGIG (reference sequence).

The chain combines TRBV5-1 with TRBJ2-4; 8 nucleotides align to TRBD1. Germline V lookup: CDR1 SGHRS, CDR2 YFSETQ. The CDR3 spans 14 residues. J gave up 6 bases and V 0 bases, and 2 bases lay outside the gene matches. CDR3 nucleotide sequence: TGCGCCAGCAGCTTGGTGGGGACAGGAAACATTCAGTACTTC. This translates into CASSLVGTGNIQYF.

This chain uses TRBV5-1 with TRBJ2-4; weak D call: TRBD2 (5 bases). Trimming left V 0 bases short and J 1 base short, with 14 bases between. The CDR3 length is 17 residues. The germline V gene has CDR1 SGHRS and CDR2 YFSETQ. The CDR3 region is CASSLAVGWRAKNIQYF. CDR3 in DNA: TGCGCCAGCAGCTTGGCCGTGGGTTGGAGGGCCAAAAACATTCAGTACTTC.

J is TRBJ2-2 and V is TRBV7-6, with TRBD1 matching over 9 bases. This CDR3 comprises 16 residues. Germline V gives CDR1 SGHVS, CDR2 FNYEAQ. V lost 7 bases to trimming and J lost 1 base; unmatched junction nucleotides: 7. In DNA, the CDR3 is TGTGCCAGCACAGATCACAGGGGGCGGAACACCGGGGAGCTGTTTTTT. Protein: CASTDHRGRNTGELFF.

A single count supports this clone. Written as DNA, the CDR3 is TGTGCCAGCAGCTTGGGCCCTCCAGGGGGCCTTTTGGAGACCCAGTACTTC. It yields the protein CASSLGPPGGLLETQYF. This chain links TRBV7-3 with TRBJ2-5; TRBD1 matches 8 bases. The CDR3 has 17 amino acids. V lost 3 bases to trimming and J lost 5 bases; unmatched junction nucleotides: 14. Looked up from germline, CDR1 is SGHTA and CDR2 is FQGTGA. Together with reference TRBV7-3 and TRBJ2-5, the CDR3 gives the full variable domain: GAGVSQTPSNKVTEKGKYVELRCDPISGHTALYWYRQSLGQGPEFLIYFQGTGAADDSGLPNDRFFAVRPEGSVSTLKIQRTERGDSAVYLCASSLGPPGGLLETQYFGPGTRLLVL.